This T cell receptor beta chain was identified in a study of T cells in Graves' hyperthyroidism and ophthalmopathy. General study results and limits: A model using 13 V-J features told ophthalmopathy apart from stable hyperthyroidism.

The CDR3 is made up of 16 amino acids. With 0 bases clipped from V and 2 bases from J, the junction kept 5 bases outside the gene matches. Germline CDR1 is SGDLS and CDR2 is YYNGEE. Amplification of TCR beta CDR3 regions used RNA as the template. Initially, a first-round RT-PCR of the TCR CDR3 employed the HTBI primer set. TCRdb used MiXCR to reprocess the multiplex PCR reads, holding one entry per CDR3 protein. This sample has around 440,000 distinct CDR3 sequences; around 16% occur once, and the top ten carry approximately 8%. This clonotype was seen more than once but under ten times. Antigen specificity is unknown. Absent ophthalmopathy progression within 18 months defined stable Graves' hyperthyroidism. Diagnostic assessment was based on clinical symptoms, serum thyroxine and TRAb, thyroid ultrasound and orbital computed tomography.

The TCR was taken from a woman between 18 and 30 years old with Graves' hyperthyroidism. Sequencing was carried out using blood. V gene TRBV9 combines with J gene TRBJ2-3; 8 bases are shared with TRBD2. The CDR3 DNA reads as TGTGCCAGCAGCGTAGGGCCGGGGGGGCCCACAGATACGCAGTATTTT. This translates into CASSVGPGGPTDTQYF.